The source of this TCR beta chain is a study of T cell repertoires in cytomegalovirus infection. In the study overall: Shared public TCR beta signatures pointed to both CMV infection and a matching HLA type.

MiXCR was run by TCRdb on the reads, yielding one entry per CDR3 protein. The sample includes about 700,000 distinct CDR3 sequences, approximately 33% of them seen just once. The CDR3 is made up of 18 amino acids. V was clipped by 6 bases and J by 0 bases; unmatched bases: 12. On this clonotype: Its antigen is undetermined.

The clonotype was recovered from a human donor in good health (CMV status not recorded). Some clones in this sample may be carry-over from other donors' samples. The V and J genes are TRBV12-3 or TRBV12-4 and TRBJ1-3; 9 nucleotides agree with TRBD1. The sample consisted of cultured PBMCs, taken from culture after CMV antigen stimulation. The CDR3 loop reads CASRLRTGGYLSGNTIYF. The CDR3 nucleotides are TGTGCCAGCAGACTACGAACAGGGGGCTACCTCTCTGGAAACACCATATATTTT.